What follows are 30 T cell receptor beta chains derived from one specimen sequenced in a study of blood T cell repertoires in COVID-19. The repertoire was sequenced with immunoSEQ multiplex PCR; TCRdb's copy has only in-frame clones and lacks some. Of roughly 350,000 clones listed, roughly 90% were seen once; the top ten hold roughly 20%. The sequenced material came from PBMCs or T cells enriched from blood (not recorded which). Every receptor here comes from a woman aged 30 to 39 who had recovered from COVID-19.

The chain recombines TRBV5-1 with TRBJ2-6; D unclear. The germline V and J ends were trimmed by 5 bases and 0 bases, with 6 bases remaining between them. This CDR3 comprises 14 residues. The V gene's germline CDR1 is SGHRS and CDR2 YFSETQ. The CDR3 protein is CASRDSSGANVLTF. The CDR3 bases are TGCGCCAGCAGAGATAGCTCTGGGGCCAACGTCCTGACTTTC.

This chain connects TRBV10-3 to TRBJ1-2; no clear D. From germline, CDR1 is ENHRY and CDR2 SYGVKD. The CDR3 has 13 residues. Trimming took 2 bases from V and 2 from J, leaving 6 bases between them. CDR3 amino acids: CAISETENYGYTF. As DNA, the CDR3 is TGTGCCATCAGTGAGACAGAGAACTATGGCTACACCTTC.

J is TRBJ1-1 and V is TRBV28; D not certain. The V end was cut by 3 bases, the J end by 4 bases, with 15 bases between. Germline CDR1 and CDR2: MDHEN and SYDVKM. The CDR3 is 15 residues long. In nucleotides, the CDR3 is TGTGCCAGCAGTTTGGAGGTAGCTCCCGGCACTGAAGCTTTCTTT. Its protein product is CASSLEVAPGTEAFF.

The rearrangement joins TRBV7-3 to TRBJ1-1, with D perhaps TRBD1 (6 bases). The CDR3 length is 18 residues. Germline CDR1 and CDR2: SGHTA and FQGTGA. Trimming took 4 bases from V and 1 from J, leaving 22 bases between them. The CDR3 coding sequence is TGTGCCAGCAGCTCGAGCAGAGAGGGGCAGGGGAGGAACACTGAAGCTTTCTTT. Translated: CASSSSREGQGRNTEAFF. Combining the CDR3 with reference TRBV7-3 and TRBJ1-1 gives the whole variable domain GAGVSQTPSNKVTEKGKYVELRCDPISGHTALYWYRQSLGQGPEFLIYFQGTGAADDSGLPNDRFFAVRPEGSVSTLKIQRTERGDSAVYLCASSSSREGQGRNTEAFFGQGTRLTVV.

There are a few counts of this clone. The chain combines TRBV6-5 with TRBJ2-1; a weak D match, TRBD1 (6 bases). The CDR3 has 15 residues. Trimming took off 6 bases at V and 2 bases at J, with 14 bases between the two ends. The V gene's germline CDR1 is MNHEY and CDR2 SVGAGI. CDR3 in amino acids: CASSHGNRAYNEQFF. The CDR3 nucleotides read TGTGCCAGCAGCCATGGGAACAGGGCCTACAATGAGCAGTTCTTC.

This clone was counted between two and nine times. The chain combines TRBV29-1 with TRBJ1-4; the D gene is possibly TRBD1 (5 bases). V lost 7 bases, J lost 1 base, and 10 bases lay in between. This CDR3 is built from 13 residues. Germline V lookup: CDR1 SQVTM, CDR2 ANQGSEA. CDR3 region: CSAGHRTNEKLFF. CDR3 nucleotides: TGCAGCGCAGGACATAGAACTAATGAAAAACTGTTTTTT.

This chain joins TRBV27 and TRBJ1-1, with D tentatively TRBD1 (6 bases). CDR1 and CDR2 from the germline V gene are MNHEY and SMNVEV (reference sequence). Trimming shortened V by 5 bases and J by 11 bases, and 18 bases separated the two germline ends. The CDR3 is 13 amino acids. As DNA, the CDR3 is TGTGCCAGCAGTCCACGGGACACCAAGGGGGCTTTCTTT. The encoded protein is CASSPRDTKGAFF.

The chain uses TRBV29-1 and TRBJ1-1, with D unclear. The CDR3 sequence is 12 residues long. V was clipped by 7 bases and J by 4 bases, with 13 bases between them. CDR1 and CDR2 from the germline V gene are SQVTM and ANQGSEA. The CDR3 nucleotides are TGCAGCGCCTTTCGGCGGGGCACTGAAGCTTTCTTT. Translating gives CSAFRRGTEAFF.

The gene calls are TRBV9 and TRBJ2-1; TRBD2 agrees at 7 bases. The V gene end was trimmed by 0 bases and the J gene end by 8 bases; junction bases not matched to a gene: 5. The germline V gene has CDR1 SGDLS and CDR2 YYNGEE. The CDR3 has 14 residues. In DNA, the CDR3 is TGTGCCAGCAGCGTAGTAACTAGCGCCGATGAGCAGTTCTTC. Its translation: CASSVVTSADEQFF. The whole variable domain, filled in from reference TRBV9 and TRBJ2-1, reads DSGVTQTPKHLITATGQRVTLRCSPRSGDLSVYWYQQSLDQGLQFLIQYYNGEERAKGNILERFSAQQFPDLHSELNLSSLELGDSALYFCASSVVTSADEQFFGPGTRLTVL.

The chain couples TRBV4-2 to TRBJ1-2; TRBD1 aligns across 9 bases. CDR3 size: 14 residues. V shed 5 bases and J 8 bases; nucleotides not matched to a gene: 9. The V gene's germline CDR1 is LGHNA and CDR2 YNFKEQ. The CDR3 DNA reads TGTGCCAGCAGCTACGCGAGGACAGGGGACGGCTACACCTTC. It specifies CASSYARTGDGYTF.

The J gene is TRBJ1-1, the V gene TRBV6-2 or TRBV6-3; D unresolved. CDR1 and CDR2 (germline): MNHEY, SVGEGT. This CDR3 is 13 amino acids long. Deletions cut 2 bases from V and 5 bases from J, with 9 bases between. CDR3 residues: CASSYTVRTEAFF. DNA for the CDR3: TGTGCCAGCAGTTACACGGTGAGGACTGAAGCTTTCTTT.

V is TRBV11-2 and J is TRBJ2-1, with no clear D. Trimming took off 5 bases at V and 3 bases at J, with 14 bases between the two ends. The CDR3 is 15 amino acids. The germline gives CDR1 SGHAT, CDR2 FQNNGV. The CDR3 region is CASSGDGTYYNEQFF. DNA of the CDR3: TGTGCCAGCAGCGGAGACGGAACCTACTACAATGAGCAGTTCTTC.

CDR3 residues: CASSLVGDSRNTEAFF. CDR3 bases: TGTGCCAGCAGCTTGGTAGGGGACTCCAGGAACACTGAAGCTTTCTTT. The J gene is TRBJ1-1, the V gene TRBV5-8, with D perhaps matching TRBD1 (5 bases). Trimming pared 0 bases from V and 1 base from J, leaving 13 bases between. This CDR3 is 16 amino acids long. Germline lookup yields CDR1 SGHTS and CDR2 YDEGEE. Full variable domain (remainder filled in from reference TRBV5-8 and TRBJ1-1): EAGVTQSPTHLIKTRGQQATLRCSPISGHTSVYWYQQALGLGLQFLLWYDEGEERNRGNFPPRFSGRQFPNYSSELNVNALELEDSALYLCASSLVGDSRNTEAFFGQGTRLTVV.

This sequence joins TRBV6-1 and TRBJ1-5, with TRBD1 identical over 10 bases. V lost 2 bases, J lost 7 bases, and 5 bases stayed unmatched. The germline V gene encodes CDR1 MNHNS and CDR2 SASEGT. The CDR3 consists of 15 residues. The CDR3, as DNA: TGTGCCAGCAGTGAACTAGGACAGGGGGGCCAGCCCCAGCATTTT. It specifies CASSELGQGGQPQHF.

V and J are TRBV28 and TRBJ1-3; D perhaps matches TRBD1 (5 bases). The CDR3 contains 14 residues. The V gene lost 3 bases and the J gene lost 4 bases, with 10 bases spanning the gap. CDR1 and CDR2 (germline): MDHEN, SYDVKM. The CDR3 DNA follows: TGTGCCAGCAGTTTCAGGGTGAAAGGAAACACCATATATTTT. Its protein product is CASSFRVKGNTIYF. Full variable domain (outside the CDR3, taken from reference TRBV28 and TRBJ1-3): DVKVTQSSRYLVKRTGEKVFLECVQDMDHENMFWYRQDPGLGLRLIYFSYDVKMKEKGDIPEGYSVSREKKERFSLILESASTNQTSMYLCASSFRVKGNTIYFGEGSWLTVV.

Notes on this clone: The sample carries other DNA sequences with the same CDR3. The CDR3 DNA follows: TGTGCCAGTAGCCGGGGGTATGGCTACACCTTC. Protein sequence: CASSRGYGYTF. The rearrangement joins TRBV19 to TRBJ1-2, with a tentative D call TRBD1 (5 bases). V shed 6 bases and J shed 5 bases, with 7 bases lying between them. The CDR3 length is 11 residues. Per the germline V gene, CDR1 is LNHDA and CDR2 is SQIVND (reference sequence).

This chain connects TRBV12-3 or TRBV12-4 to TRBJ1-6, with D perhaps TRBD1 (6 bases). The CDR3 has 12 amino acids. The V and J ends lost 5 bases and 7 bases respectively, with 6 bases between them. CDR3 coding DNA: TGTGCCAGCAGTAGGGGGAATTCACCCCTCCACTTT. This encodes CASSRGNSPLHF.

The count of this clone is one. The V call is TRBV28, the J call TRBJ2-7, with 11 bases identical to TRBD2. V lost 8 bases to trimming and J lost 2 bases; unmatched junction nucleotides: 14. CDR1 and CDR2 from the germline V gene are MDHEN and SYDVKM. The CDR3 covers 17 residues. The CDR3 nucleotides read TGTGCCAGCGGCCGGACTAGCGGGTACCCAAGGGCCTACGAGCAGTACTTC. Its protein product is CASGRTSGYPRAYEQYF.

This clone was recorded only once. V usage is TRBV30 and J usage is TRBJ2-7; 8 bases are a match to TRBD1. The CDR3 sequence is 14 residues long. With 3 bases clipped from V and 7 bases from J, the junction kept 11 bases outside the gene matches. Germline CDR1 reads GTSNPN; CDR2 reads SVGIG (reference sequence). Here the CDR3 reads CAWSRTGSSLEQYF. Written as DNA, the CDR3 is TGTGCCTGGAGCAGGACAGGGAGTTCGTTAGAGCAGTACTTC. The variable domain in full, completed from reference TRBV30 and TRBJ2-7, reads SQTIHQWPATLVQPVGSPLSLECTVEGTSNPNLYWYRQAAGRGLQLLFYSVGIGQISSEVPQNLSASRPQDRQFILSSKKLLLSDSGFYLCAWSRTGSSLEQYFGPGTRLTVT.

The rearrangement links TRBV6-2 or TRBV6-3 to TRBJ2-6; 8 bases fit TRBD2. Trimming took 6 bases from V and 2 from J; bases not matched to a gene: 3. In germline, CDR1 is MNHEY, CDR2 SVGEGT. This CDR3 comprises 15 residues. The CDR3 DNA follows: TGTGCCAGCAGCTTCGGGGGGGCTGGGGCCAACGTCCTGACTTTC. Its protein is CASSFGGAGANVLTF.

The chain employs TRBV7-2 and TRBJ2-5; TRBD2 matches 10 bases. CDR3 size: 15 residues. V shed 3 bases, J shed 4 bases, and the junction held 5 bases outside the gene matches. Germline assignment: CDR1 SGHTA and CDR2 FQGNSA. Here the CDR3 DNA reads TGTGCCAGCAGCTTTTTAGCGGGGGGTTTAGAGACCCAGTACTTC. This gives the protein CASSFLAGGLETQYF.

The chain uses TRBV6-2 or TRBV6-3 and TRBJ2-7; 12 bases align to TRBD2. The CDR3 spans 17 residues. Trimming cost V 5 bases and J 7 bases; bases outside gene matches: 15. In germline, CDR1 is MNHEY, CDR2 SVGEGT. The chain's CDR3 is CASSQRRGTTSGREQYF. Written as DNA, the CDR3 is TGTGCCAGCAGTCAACGTCGGGGCACCACTAGCGGGAGGGAGCAGTACTTC.

V gene TRBV7-3 combines with J gene TRBJ2-3; tentatively, D is TRBD2 (7 bases). Germline values: CDR1 SGHTA, CDR2 FQGTGA. V was trimmed by 3 bases and J by 1 base, leaving 8 bases between them. The CDR3 spans 14 residues. The chain's CDR3 is CASSLGGRTDTQYF. DNA of the CDR3: TGTGCCAGCAGCTTGGGGGGGCGCACAGATACGCAGTATTTT.

This clone was counted a single time. This chain joins TRBV28 and TRBJ2-2; D perhaps matches TRBD1 (6 bases). CDR1 is MDHEN and CDR2 is SYDVKM in the germline V gene. V lost 4 bases, J lost 7 bases, and 10 bases lay in between. The CDR3 contains 13 residues. For the CDR3, the DNA is TGTGCCAGCAGTTCGCAGGGGATCGGGGAGCTGTTTTTT. It encodes CASSSQGIGELFF. The complete variable domain, with remaining parts taken from reference TRBV28 and TRBJ2-2, reads DVKVTQSSRYLVKRTGEKVFLECVQDMDHENMFWYRQDPGLGLRLIYFSYDVKMKEKGDIPEGYSVSREKKERFSLILESASTNQTSMYLCASSSQGIGELFFGEGSRLTVL.

This clone was detected once. One junction end does not reproduce the germline sequence, and a read error may be involved. The chain recombines TRBV5-1 with TRBJ2-5; D is unclear. CDR3 length: 14 amino acids. Germline loops: CDR1 SGHRS, CDR2 YFSETQ. Written as DNA, the CDR3 is TGCGCCAGCAGGTTGGTACACCAACAAGAGACCCAGTACTTC. It codes for CASRLVHQQETQYF.

This chain uses TRBV24-1 with TRBJ2-7; TRBD1 is a possible D gene (6 bases). This CDR3 is 15 amino acids long. Germline lookup yields CDR1 KGHDR and CDR2 SFDVKD. Between the trimmed V and J ends, which lost 6 bases and 0 bases, there was a span of 14 bases. The CDR3 sequence is CATSHPTGLSYEQYF. The DNA for the CDR3 is TGTGCCACCAGTCATCCGACAGGTCTCTCCTACGAGCAGTACTTC.

The chain employs TRBV7-9 and TRBJ1-1, with D tentatively TRBD1 (5 bases). Trimming shortened V by 1 base and J by 3 bases, and 9 bases separated the two germline ends. CDR3 length equals 14 residues. In germline, CDR1 is SEHNR, CDR2 FQNEAQ (reference sequence). Here the CDR3 DNA reads TGTGCCAGCAGCTTAGGCGGGGCGGACACTGAAGCTTTCTTT. Encoded protein: CASSLGGADTEAFF.

The chain has TRBV18 and TRBJ2-3; D might be TRBD2 (6 bases). Trimming removed 5 bases from V and 0 bases from J, with 18 bases in between. The CDR3 loop spans 17 amino acids. Germline V CDR1 and CDR2: KGHSH, LQKENI. Here the CDR3 reads CASSFQFGSISTDTQYF. The DNA for the CDR3 is TGTGCCAGCTCATTCCAGTTCGGGAGCATAAGCACAGATACGCAGTATTTT.

The chain couples TRBV7-8 to TRBJ1-1; TRBD1 matches 8 bases. The CDR3 length is 15 residues. Germline trimming cut 6 bases from V and 3 bases from J; bases unmatched to any gene: 9. Germline CDR1 and CDR2: SGHVS and FQNEAQ. CDR3 in amino acids: CASRQDRARDTEAFF. The CDR3 DNA reads as TGTGCCAGCAGACAGGACAGGGCCAGGGACACTGAAGCTTTCTTT. The full variable domain, its missing parts supplied by reference TRBV7-8 and TRBJ1-1, is GAGVSQSPRYKVAKRGQDVALRCDPISGHVSLFWYQQALGQGPEFLTYFQNEAQLDKSGLPSDRFFAERPEGSVSTLKIQRTQQEDSAVYLCASRQDRARDTEAFFGQGTRLTVV.

V gene TRBV11-3 combines with J gene TRBJ2-3; TRBD1 matches 11 bases. J was trimmed by 3 bases and V by 4 bases; bases with no gene match: 6. The CDR3 spans 16 residues. Germline V gene lookup returns CDR1 SGHNT and CDR2 YENEEA. The CDR3 DNA reads as TGTGCCAGCAGCTCAATCCGGGACAGGGGGACAGATACGCAGTATTTT. Translation gives CASSSIRDRGTDTQYF.